A selection of T cell receptor beta chains follows, all from one sample in a study of blood T cell repertoires in COVID-19. Some clones are missing from TCRdb's copy, which holds only in-frame ones; the method was immunoSEQ multiplex PCR. Altogether under 200,000 clones are present, about 85% being singletons, with the ten largest covering about 6%. Sequencing was carried out using PBMCs or T cells enriched from blood (not recorded which). The receptors derive from a woman aged 40 to 55 with acute COVID-19. Each CDR3 is given with its conserved first and last residue. The D gene is left open where the match is weak. Not every row has a clone size; where given, it reads once, few, many or a size class.

D: TRBD1; V: TRBV19; size: once; J: TRBJ1-2; DNA: TGTGCCAGTAGTATTCAGGGGGGCGGCTATGGCTACACCTTC; CDR3: CASSIQGGGYGYTF
D: NA; V: TRBV24-1; size: NA; J: TRBJ2-3; DNA: TGTGCCACCAGAGGGGCGGGCACAGATACGCAGTATTTT; CDR3: CATRGAGTDTQYF
D: NA; V: TRBV9; size: NA; J: TRBJ2-5; DNA: TGTGCCAGCAGCCCAGTGACAGGCCGAGAAGAGACCCAGTACTTC; CDR3: CASSPVTGREETQYF
D: NA; V: TRBV10-3; size: NA; J: TRBJ1-2; DNA: TGTGCCATCTCCATAGATCCATACTATGGCTACACCTTC; CDR3: CAISIDPYYGYTF
D: NA; V: TRBV27; size: NA; J: TRBJ1-1; DNA: TGTGCCAGCAGCTTGGGCAGGATGGACACTGAAGCTTTCTTT; CDR3: CASSLGRMDTEAFF
D: NA; V: TRBV30; size: NA; J: TRBJ2-3; DNA: TGTGCCTGGAGTGTTGGTGACAGAGATACGCAGTATTTT; CDR3: CAWSVGDRDTQYF
D: TRBD1; V: TRBV4-1; size: NA; J: TRBJ2-1; DNA: TGCGCCAGCAGAGGGACAGAAGACTACAATGAGCAGTTCTTC; CDR3: CASRGTEDYNEQFF
D: TRBD1; V: TRBV9; size: NA; J: TRBJ1-1; DNA: TGTGCCAGCAGCGTAGGTGTCAGGGGGCGGGCTTTCTTT; CDR3: CASSVGVRGRAFF
D: NA; V: TRBV7-3; size: NA; J: TRBJ2-2; DNA: TGTGCCAGCAGCTCCACCCCGTTTAGGGGGAGTGCCACCGGGGAGCTGTTTTTT; CDR3: CASSSTPFRGSATGELFF
D: NA; V: TRBV3-1/TRBV3-2; size: NA; J: TRBJ2-1; DNA: TGTGCCAGCAGTCCAGGGGAACGCAATGAGCAGTTCTTC; CDR3: CASSPGERNEQFF
D: NA; V: TRBV5-4; size: NA; J: TRBJ2-3; DNA: TGTGCCAGCAGCCCAGGACAGCATAGCACAGATACGCAGTATTTT; CDR3: CASSPGQHSTDTQYF
D: TRBD1; V: TRBV7-9; size: few; J: TRBJ1-4; DNA: TGTGCCAGCAGTTCAGGACAGGGGAATGAAAAACTGTTTTTT; CDR3: CASSSGQGNEKLFF
D: NA; V: TRBV6-1; size: NA; J: TRBJ1-1; DNA: TGTGCCAGCAGTGAAGGCGTCGCGCGACGTTTGGGGCATGAAGCTTTCTTT; CDR3: CASSEGVARRLGHEAFF
D: TRBD1; V: TRBV18; size: few; J: TRBJ1-1; DNA: TGTGCCAGCTCAGATGGACAGGCGGGCACTGAAGCTTTCTTT; CDR3: CASSDGQAGTEAFF
D: TRBD2; V: TRBV27; size: NA; J: TRBJ2-3; DNA: TGTGCCAGCAGTGCCACTAGCGGGAGCTCCCGGGGTACAGATACGCAGTATTTT; CDR3: CASSATSGSSRGTDTQYF
D: TRBD2; V: TRBV5-1; size: NA; J: TRBJ2-1; DNA: TGCGCCAGCAGCCGAGCGACTAGCGGATACAATGAGCAGTTCTTC; CDR3: CASSRATSGYNEQFF
D: NA; V: TRBV27; size: NA; J: TRBJ2-7; DNA: TGTGCCAGCAGTTTAAAACGGGGATCCCCCTACGAGCAGTACTTC; CDR3: CASSLKRGSPYEQYF
D: NA; V: TRBV7-9; size: few; J: TRBJ2-1; DNA: TGTGCCAGCAGTGGTCGGTCCTACAATGAGCAGTTCTTC; CDR3: CASSGRSYNEQFF
D: NA; V: TRBV11-3; size: once; J: TRBJ1-4; DNA: TGTGCCAGCAGCTTGGATACCCCCACAGTCTTAAATGAAAAACTGTTTTTT; CDR3: CASSLDTPTVLNEKLFF
D: TRBD2; V: TRBV6-1; size: NA; J: TRBJ2-1; DNA: TGTGCCAGCAGTGATGGCGGGAGGATCTACAATGAGCAGTTCTTC; CDR3: CASSDGGRIYNEQFF
D: NA; V: TRBV29-1; size: NA; J: TRBJ1-2; DNA: TGCAGCGTTGAAGCGGCGGCAGAGCATGGCTACACCTTC; CDR3: CSVEAAAEHGYTF
D: TRBD1; V: TRBV6-5; size: NA; J: TRBJ1-4; DNA: TGTGCCAGCAGTTACGGCGGGACAGGGAATGAAAAACTGTTTTTT; CDR3: CASSYGGTGNEKLFF
D: NA; V: TRBV19; size: NA; J: TRBJ2-1; DNA: TGTGCCAGTAGTATCGGAGAGGGCCCACCCCACAATGAGCAGTTCTTC; CDR3: CASSIGEGPPHNEQFF
D: TRBD2; V: TRBV5-4; size: NA; J: TRBJ2-7; DNA: TGTGCCAGCAGTCCCGGGACTAGCGGAGAGGTGGAGCAGTACTTC; CDR3: CASSPGTSGEVEQYF